This T cell receptor (beta chain) was recovered during a study of cytomegalovirus exposure and HLA in healthy donors. In nominal health when sampled, donors likely had unrecorded immune exposures nonetheless. The PCR had 60 Vbeta and 13 Jbeta primers. In the original workflow: An analysis that came later counted some 85 million unique TCR beta chains, some 11 million shared. Sequencing was performed with immunoSEQ multiplex PCR; in TCRdb, only in-frame clones are kept and a portion is missing. Clonal size and the V and J genes are those of that table, whereas D and trimming came from the DNA. The table includes 150,000 to 200,000 clones, 77% detected once. The CDR3 has 18 residues. Germline V CDR1 and CDR2: SGHTA, FQGNSA. Trimming removed 5 bases at V and 4 bases at J, with 26 bases between.

The sequence was collected from a woman in her 40s in good health and CMV-seropositive. The material sequenced was PBMCs. The chain is built from TRBV7-2 and TRBJ1-2, with a possible D match to TRBD1 (5 bases). The CDR3 nucleotides are TGTGCCAGCAGCCCCCAACGACAGAACTCGTGGAACCCCTATGGCTACACCTTC. Its protein is CASSPQRQNSWNPYGYTF.